This T cell receptor beta chain was captured in a study of cytomegalovirus exposure and HLA in healthy donors. Findings and caveats of the study: A later analysis linked a missense DCLRE1C variant to TCR beta V- and J-gene trimming. CMV serostatus alone was available as immune exposure information. Earlier analysis found most TCR beta V segments productive about 87% or about 30% of the time. In a later analysis, parvovirus B19, influenza, CMV and Epstein-Barr virus appeared linked to several top co-occurrence clusters.

Note on this clone: Its antigen is not identified.

Trimming pared 1 base from V and 8 bases from J, leaving 15 bases between. Germline V gene data show CDR1 as SGHKS and CDR2 as YYEKEE (reference sequence). This CDR3 is 15 amino acids long. The PCR used 60 Vbeta and 13 Jbeta primers. The protocol was immunoSEQ multiplex PCR, while the TCRdb copy is restricted to in-frame clones and leaves out a portion. The data hold about 93,000 clones, with about two thirds observed a single time. Sequences were obtained from PBMCs. This chain joins TRBV5-5 and TRBJ1-4; D perhaps matches TRBD1 (6 bases). This clonotype was sampled from a boy aged 5 to 17 in good health and CMV-seropositive. This chain's CDR3 is CASSLFSGVQEKLFF. The CDR3 DNA reads as TGTGCCAGCAGCTTGTTTTCAGGGGTGCAGGAAAAACTGTTTTTT.